The 10 T cell receptor beta chains in this list originate from one sample, sequenced in a study of neurological immune-mediated disorders. One entry per CDR3 protein results from TCRdb running MiXCR on the 5' RACE reads. This table holds under 75,000 distinct CDR3 sequences, 3% to 3.5% found once. The sequenced sample consisted of PBMCs. The receptors derive from a woman aged 60-70 years with multiple sclerosis.

This clonotype has at least ten counts. The rearrangement links TRBV12-3 or TRBV12-4 to TRBJ2-3; 12 bases are a match to TRBD2. V trimming: 5 bases; J trimming: 3 bases; junction bases outside the gene matches: 6. The CDR3 length is 16 residues. Here the CDR3 reads CASSPTSGSGTDTQYF. The DNA for the CDR3 is TGTGCCAGCAGTCCGACTAGCGGGAGTGGGACAGATACGCAGTATTTT.

This clonotype was observed many times. The chain couples TRBV28 to TRBJ1-4; D is perhaps TRBD1 (5 bases). The V end lost 3 bases, the J end lost 5 bases, and 13 bases lay between the germline ends. Germline CDR1 reads MDHEN; CDR2 reads SYDVKM. The CDR3 sequence is 15 residues long. Here the CDR3 DNA reads TGTGCCAGCAGTTTGTGGGCAGGGCGGAATGAAAAACTGTTTTTT. It codes for CASSLWAGRNEKLFF.

This clonotype was seen ten or more times. This chain uses TRBV5-1 with TRBJ2-1, with 8 bases aligning to TRBD1. CDR1 is SGHRS, CDR2 YFSETQ, per germline. With 0 bases clipped from V and 5 bases from J, the junction kept 7 bases outside the gene matches. The CDR3 consists of 16 residues. This CDR3 reads CASSLEGQGVHNEQFF. As DNA, the CDR3 is TGCGCCAGCAGCTTGGAAGGACAGGGTGTCCACAATGAGCAGTTCTTC.

In its sample, this clonotype was seen many times. The chain employs TRBV5-1 and TRBJ1-2; 10 bases map to TRBD1. Losses at the gene ends were 0 bases for V and 7 bases for J; bases not matched to a gene: 3. The CDR3 runs 14 residues. Germline CDR1 and CDR2: SGHRS and YFSETQ. The CDR3 nucleotides read TGCGCCAGCAGCTTGGGACAGGGGGCGCGTGGCTACACCTTC. Amino acids: CASSLGQGARGYTF.

The table lists this clonotype with many counts. The chain is built from TRBV7-2 and TRBJ1-2; 7 nucleotides align to TRBD1. The CDR3 is made up of 13 amino acids. CDR1 SGHTA and CDR2 FQGNSA come from the germline V gene. J gave up 8 bases and V 5 bases, and 8 bases lay outside the gene matches. The CDR3 here is CASSPDRDGGYTF. The CDR3 DNA reads TGTGCCAGCAGCCCTGACAGGGATGGCGGCTACACCTTC.

This clonotype was recorded at least ten times. The genes are TRBV28 and TRBJ2-4; TRBD1 or TRBD2 may be the D gene (5 bases each). The V end was cut by 5 bases, the J end by 7 bases, with 12 bases between. CDR1 and CDR2 from the germline V gene are MDHEN and SYDVKM. CDR3 length: 13 residues. Written as DNA, the CDR3 is TGTGCCAGCAGTCCCCCAGGGACGAACATTCAGTACTTC. Translation gives CASSPPGTNIQYF.

In this sample, this clonotype turned up many times. The chain has TRBV4-1 and TRBJ2-3; 7 bases agree with TRBD2. Germline V CDR1 and CDR2: MGHRA, YSYEKL. V dropped 4 bases and J dropped 4; count of bases not matched to a gene: 5. This CDR3 spans 14 amino acids. CDR3 coding DNA: TGCGCCAGCAGCCTGTTAGCGGGTTCAGATACGCAGTATTTT. This codes for CASSLLAGSDTQYF.

This clonotype was seen many times. The J gene is TRBJ2-2, the V gene TRBV12-3 or TRBV12-4; 11 positions match TRBD2. The V segment lost 10 bases and the J segment 2 bases; nucleotides outside the gene matches: 9. The CDR3 spans 16 residues. CDR3 amino acids: CAIKVAGGPNTGELFF. CDR3 bases: TGTGCCATCAAGGTAGCGGGGGGGCCCAACACCGGGGAGCTGTTTTTT.

The chain is built from TRBV11-1 and TRBJ1-6; no clear D gene. V lost 4 bases and J 3 bases, leaving 13 bases between the germline ends. CDR1 and CDR2 (germline): SGHAT, FQDESV (reference sequence). The CDR3 loop spans 16 amino acids. Here the CDR3 DNA reads TGTGCCAGCAGCTACGGGCAGGCAAACTATAATTCACCCCTCCACTTT. Its protein is CASSYGQANYNSPLHF.

This clonotype appeared many times. This chain joins TRBV7-2 and TRBJ1-5; D is unclear. There are 13 residues in the CDR3. Germline V gene lookup returns CDR1 SGHTA and CDR2 FQGNSA. Trimming removed 3 bases at V and 9 bases at J, with 12 bases between. The CDR3 bases are TGTGCCAGCAGCTTGGATAAAGGGCGGCCCCAGCATTTT. This translates into CASSLDKGRPQHF.